The T cell receptor beta chain under discussion was sequenced for a study of control samples from healthy donors and cancer patients. The assay was immunoSEQ multiplex PCR, and TCRdb's table has in-frame clones only and misses some. The repertoire holds around 140,000 clones, roughly nine tenths seen once, with over 6.5% in the top ten. V lost 5 bases and J 11 bases, leaving 18 bases between the germline ends. There are 12 residues in the CDR3. The germline gives CDR1 SQVTM, CDR2 ANQGSEA. The specimen sequenced was PBMCs. The receptor's source is a man over 45 with head and neck cancer. The chain is built from TRBV29-1 and TRBJ1-2, with a possible D match to TRBD1 (6 bases). In DNA, the CDR3 is TGCAGCGTTTTCCTCGGAGACAGGACTTACACCTTC. Translating it yields CSVFLGDRTYTF.